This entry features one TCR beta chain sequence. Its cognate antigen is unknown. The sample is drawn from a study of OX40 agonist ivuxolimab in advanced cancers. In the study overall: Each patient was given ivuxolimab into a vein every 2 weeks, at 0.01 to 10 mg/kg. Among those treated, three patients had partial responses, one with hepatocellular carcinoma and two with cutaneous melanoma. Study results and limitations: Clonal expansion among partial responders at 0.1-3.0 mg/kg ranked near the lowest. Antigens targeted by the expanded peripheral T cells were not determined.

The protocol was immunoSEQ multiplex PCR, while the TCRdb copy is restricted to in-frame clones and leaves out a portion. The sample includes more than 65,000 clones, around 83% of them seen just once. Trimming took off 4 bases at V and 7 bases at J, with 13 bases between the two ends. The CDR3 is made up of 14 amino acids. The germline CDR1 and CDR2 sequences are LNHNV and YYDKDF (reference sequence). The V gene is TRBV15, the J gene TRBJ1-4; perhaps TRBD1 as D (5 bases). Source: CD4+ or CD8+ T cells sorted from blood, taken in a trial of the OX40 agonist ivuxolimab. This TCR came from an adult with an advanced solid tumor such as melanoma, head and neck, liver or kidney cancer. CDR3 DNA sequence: TGTGCCACCAGCACCTTGGGGGGTCGTGAAAAACTGTTTTTT. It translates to CATSTLGGREKLFF.